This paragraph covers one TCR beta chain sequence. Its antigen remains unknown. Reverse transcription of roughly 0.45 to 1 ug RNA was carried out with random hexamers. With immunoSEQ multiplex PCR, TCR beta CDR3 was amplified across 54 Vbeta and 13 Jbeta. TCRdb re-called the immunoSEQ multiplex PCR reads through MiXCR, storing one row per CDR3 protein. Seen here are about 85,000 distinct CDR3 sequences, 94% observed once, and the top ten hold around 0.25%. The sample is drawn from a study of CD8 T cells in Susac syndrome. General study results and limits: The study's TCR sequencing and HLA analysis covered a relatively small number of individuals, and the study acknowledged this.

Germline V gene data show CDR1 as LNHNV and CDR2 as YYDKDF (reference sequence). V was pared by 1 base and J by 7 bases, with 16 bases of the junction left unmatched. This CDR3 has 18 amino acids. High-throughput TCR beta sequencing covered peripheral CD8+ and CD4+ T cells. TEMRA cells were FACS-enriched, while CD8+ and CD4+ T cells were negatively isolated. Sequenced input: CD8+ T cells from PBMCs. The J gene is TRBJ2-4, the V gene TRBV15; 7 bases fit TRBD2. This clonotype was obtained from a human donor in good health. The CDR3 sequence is CATSRVRGLSPPRNIQYF. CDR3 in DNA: TGTGCCACCAGCAGAGTCCGGGGACTATCACCCCCCAGGAACATTCAGTACTTC.